This TCR beta chain comes out of a study of patients and donors after allogeneic stem cell transplantation. The J segment lost 5 bases and the V segment lost 3 bases, leaving 11 bases of the junction unmatched. The germline CDR1 and CDR2 sequences are SGHRS and YFSETQ. The CDR3 is 16 residues long. TCRdb itself ran the RT-PCR reads through MiXCR, one entry per CDR3 protein. This sample has hundreds of thousands of distinct CDR3 sequences, with around 16% found just once. This clonotype came up a few times. V is TRBV5-1 and J is TRBJ1-2, with TRBD1 identical over 9 bases. The sequenced sample consisted of blood, either unsorted or a sorted T cell fraction (not recorded which). The receptor's source is a human donor who was either an allogeneic HSCT recipient or a stem cell or donor lymphocyte infusion donor (not recorded which). It is not recorded whose cells these are; they may come from a transplant donor. CDR3 coding DNA: TGCGCCAGCAGCTGGACACCGGGACAGGGCACTTATGGCTACACCTTC. Its protein is CASSWTPGQGTYGYTF.